These T cell receptor beta chains were read from a single sample in a study of cytomegalovirus exposure and HLA in healthy donors. Assay: immunoSEQ multiplex PCR; the TCRdb copy retains only in-frame clones and omits some. The repertoire consists of about 160,000 clones, with about 80% occurring once and the leading ten covering around 0.98%. Sequenced material: PBMCs. These receptors were taken from a woman in her forties or fifties in good health and CMV-seropositive. The CDR3 runs from the conserved cysteine through the conserved F or W. A D gene is named only where the DNA matches it firmly. Not all rows give a size; the values are once, few, many and, for expanded clones, a class.

V	D	J	size	DNA	CDR3
TRBV5-6	.	TRBJ1-2	.	TGTGCCAGCTGCCCCCCGGGACTGAACTATGGCTACACCTTC	CASCPPGLNYGYTF
TRBV19	.	TRBJ1-6	.	TGTGCCAGTAGTACGACAGCGAGCTCCTATAATTCACCCCTCCACTTT	CASSTTASSYNSPLHF
TRBV7-9	.	TRBJ1-1	.	TGTGCCAGCAGCGGGAAGGACATAATGAACACTGAAGCTTTCTTT	CASSGKDIMNTEAFF
TRBV10-3	TRBD1	TRBJ2-7	few	TGTGCCATCAGTGCCCGAAGGGCAGGGGGCGACGAGCAGTACTTC	CAISARRAGGDEQYF
TRBV28	TRBD2	TRBJ2-3	.	TGTGCCAGCAGCTCCGGGACTAGCGGGGATACGCAGTATTTT	CASSSGTSGDTQYF
TRBV19	.	TRBJ1-5	.	TGTGCCAGTAGTATAAGGGGAGGTAGCAATCAGCCCCAGCATTTT	CASSIRGGSNQPQHF
TRBV29-1	TRBD1	TRBJ2-7	.	TGCAGCGTTTCGTCGGGACAGTTCTACGAGCAGTACTTC	CSVSSGQFYEQYF
TRBV18	TRBD1	TRBJ1-2	.	TGTGCCAGCTCACCACGACAGGGCGAGGGCTACACCTTC	CASSPRQGEGYTF
TRBV7-2	TRBD2	TRBJ2-5	once	TGTGCCAGCAGCTTAGGGCTGGTCCCAGCGGGGAGGGAAGAGACCCAGTACTTC	CASSLGLVPAGREETQYF
TRBV5-4	TRBD1	TRBJ1-2	.	TGTGCCAGCAGCGTCAGCCAGGGGGCCCCCTTTTATGGCTACACCTTC	CASSVSQGAPFYGYTF
TRBV7-9	TRBD1	TRBJ2-7	.	TGTGCCAGCAGCGAGATTGGGACAGGCACCTACGAGCAGTACTTC	CASSEIGTGTYEQYF
TRBV6-5	.	TRBJ1-1	.	TGTGCCAGCAGTTATATCGGGGGTAGCACTGAAGCTTTCTTT	CASSYIGGSTEAFF
TRBV4-2	.	TRBJ2-5	.	TGTGCCAGCAGCCAAGATAAAGAGACCCAGTACTTC	CASSQDKETQYF
TRBV28	TRBD1	TRBJ1-1	.	TGTGCCAGCAGTTTACTCTGGGACAGGGGTGAAGCTTTCTTT	CASSLLWDRGEAFF
TRBV5-1	.	TRBJ2-1	.	TGCGCCAGCAGCACCAACGGACAAACTGAGCAGTTCTTC	CASSTNGQTEQFF
TRBV27	.	TRBJ1-5	.	TGTGCCAGCGGACTTAACGGGGGGGCCGATCAGCCCCAGCATTTT	CASGLNGGADQPQHF
TRBV18	.	TRBJ1-1	.	TGTGCCAGCTCACCGGTACAGGGTCCCTCCATTAACACTGAAGCTTTCTTT	CASSPVQGPSINTEAFF
TRBV29-1	TRBD1	TRBJ1-1	few	TGCAGCGCCATGAAGGGGGCGACGAACACTGAAGCTTTCTTT	CSAMKGATNTEAFF
TRBV27	.	TRBJ2-3	.	TGTGCCAGCAGCAATCTGGTGGGGGCGACAGATACGCAGTATTTT	CASSNLVGATDTQYF
TRBV28	TRBD1	TRBJ1-2	.	TGTGCCAGCAGTGATCTGCCGGGACAGGGAGCCTTAGTTTATGGCTACACCTTC	CASSDLPGQGALVYGYTF